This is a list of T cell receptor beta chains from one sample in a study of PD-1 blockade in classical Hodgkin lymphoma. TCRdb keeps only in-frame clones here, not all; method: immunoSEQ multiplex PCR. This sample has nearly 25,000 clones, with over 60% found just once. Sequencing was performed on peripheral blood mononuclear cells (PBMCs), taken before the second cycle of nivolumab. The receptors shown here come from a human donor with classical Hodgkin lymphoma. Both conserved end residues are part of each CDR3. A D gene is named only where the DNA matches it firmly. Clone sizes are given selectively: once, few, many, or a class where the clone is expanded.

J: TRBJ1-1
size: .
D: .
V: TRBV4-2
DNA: TGTGCCAGCAGCCAAGATCGGTTTGGGGTCGCCAGGGCTTTCTTT
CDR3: CASSQDRFGVARAFF

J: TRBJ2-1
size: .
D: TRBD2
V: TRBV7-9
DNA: TGTGCCAGCAGCGCCGGACTAGCGGGAGGGCCGGCGCAGTTCTTC
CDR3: CASSAGLAGGPAQFF

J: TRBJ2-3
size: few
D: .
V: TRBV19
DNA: TGTGCCAGTAGTATAACAGTGGTCCCTCTCACAGATACGCAGTATTTT
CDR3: CASSITVVPLTDTQYF

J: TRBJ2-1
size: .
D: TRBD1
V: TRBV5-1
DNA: TGCGCCAGCAGCTTGGGGGACAGGGACCACAATGAGCAGTTCTTC
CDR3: CASSLGDRDHNEQFF

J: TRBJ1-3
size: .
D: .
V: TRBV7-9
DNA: TGTGCCAGCAGCTTATATACTTCAGGAAACACCATATATTTT
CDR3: CASSLYTSGNTIYF

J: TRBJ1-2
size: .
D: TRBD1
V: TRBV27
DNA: TGTGCCAGCAGTTGGGACAGGGAGGGGGATGGCTACACCTTC
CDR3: CASSWDREGDGYTF

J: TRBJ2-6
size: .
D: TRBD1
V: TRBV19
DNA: TGTGCCAGCCAGACAGGGAAATACTCTGGGGCCAACGTCCTGACTTTC
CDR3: CASQTGKYSGANVLTF

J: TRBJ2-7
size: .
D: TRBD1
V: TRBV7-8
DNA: TGTGCCAGCAGCTTTTTCCTTCCGGGACAGGAGTCCTACGAGCAGTACTTC
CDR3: CASSFFLPGQESYEQYF

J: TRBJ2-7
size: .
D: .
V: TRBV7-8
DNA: TGTGCCAGCAGCCCCCGCACCACCTACGAGCAGTACTTC
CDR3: CASSPRTTYEQYF

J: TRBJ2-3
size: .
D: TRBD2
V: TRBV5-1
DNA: TGCGCCAGCAGACTAGCGGGCACAGATACGCAGTATTTT
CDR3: CASRLAGTDTQYF

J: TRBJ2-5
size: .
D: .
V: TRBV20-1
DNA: TGCAGTGCTCTGCAAGAGACCCAGTACTTC
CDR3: CSALQETQYF

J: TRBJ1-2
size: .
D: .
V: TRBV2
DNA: TGTGCCAGCAGCCAGGAAGGGGGTTTAAATGGCTACACCTTC
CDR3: CASSQEGGLNGYTF

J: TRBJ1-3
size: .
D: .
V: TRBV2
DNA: TGTGCCAGCAGCTATTCGGGGGCTGGAAACACCATATATTTT
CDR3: CASSYSGAGNTIYF

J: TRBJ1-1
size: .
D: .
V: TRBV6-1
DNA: TGTGCCAGCAGTGAATATGGAGGGAGGAACACTGAAGCTTTCTTT
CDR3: CASSEYGGRNTEAFF

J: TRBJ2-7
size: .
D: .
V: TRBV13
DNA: TGTGCCAGCAGCCCCCGGGACAAGGATGAGCAGTACTTC
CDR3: CASSPRDKDEQYF

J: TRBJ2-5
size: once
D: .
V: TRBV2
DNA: TGTGCCAGCAGTAACAGGGAGGTCTACAAAGAGACCCAGTACTTC
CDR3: CASSNREVYKETQYF

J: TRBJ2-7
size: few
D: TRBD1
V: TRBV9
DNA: TGTGCCAGCAGCGAGACAGGGGACTACGAGCAGTACTTC
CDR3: CASSETGDYEQYF

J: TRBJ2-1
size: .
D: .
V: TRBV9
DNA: TGTGCCAGCAGCGTAACAGGAACCAGCTCCTACAATGAGCAGTTCTTC
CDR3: CASSVTGTSSYNEQFF

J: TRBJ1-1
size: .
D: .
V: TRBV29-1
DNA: TGCAGCGTTGAGAACACTGAAGCTTTCTTT
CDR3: CSVENTEAFF

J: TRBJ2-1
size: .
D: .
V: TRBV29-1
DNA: TGCAGCGTCTATGCCCTCTCCCAGGACTCCTACAATGAGCAGTTCTTC
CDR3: CSVYALSQDSYNEQFF

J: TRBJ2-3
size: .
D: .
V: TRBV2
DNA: TGTGCCAGCAGGAGGGAGTTTTTTTCATCAGATACGCAGTATTTT
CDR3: CASRREFFSSDTQYF

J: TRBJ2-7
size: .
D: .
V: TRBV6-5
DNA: TGTGCCAGCACCAAAGGGGGACCTTACGAGCAGTACTTC
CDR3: CASTKGGPYEQYF

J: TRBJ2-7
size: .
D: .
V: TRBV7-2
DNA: TGTGCCAGCAGCTTAGTGGCCTCAACCTACGAGCAGTACTTC
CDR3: CASSLVASTYEQYF

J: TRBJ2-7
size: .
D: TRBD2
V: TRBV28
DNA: TGTGCCAGCAGCCCCTCGGGATTCGGGACTAGCGGGAGGGCCTACGAGCAGTACTTC
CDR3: CASSPSGFGTSGRAYEQYF

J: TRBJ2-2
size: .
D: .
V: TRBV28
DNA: TGTGCCAGCTCGCGATGGAGTTCGAACACCGGGGAGCTGTTTTTT
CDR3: CASSRWSSNTGELFF

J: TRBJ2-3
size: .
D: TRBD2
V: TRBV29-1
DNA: TGCAGCGTTGAAGGAGGAGTAGCGGGAGCAGATACGCAGTATTTT
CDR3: CSVEGGVAGADTQYF

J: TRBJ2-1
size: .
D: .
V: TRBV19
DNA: TGTGCCAGTGGCTTCAATGAGCAGTTCTTC
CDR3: CASGFNEQFF

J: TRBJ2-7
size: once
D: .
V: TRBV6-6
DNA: TGTGCCAGCAGCCCAAACAGGGGACTAACCTACGAGCAGTACTTC
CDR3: CASSPNRGLTYEQYF

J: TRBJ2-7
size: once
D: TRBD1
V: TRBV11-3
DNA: TGTGCCAGCAGCCCGGACAGGGGACTCGCCGACGAGCAGTACTTC
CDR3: CASSPDRGLADEQYF

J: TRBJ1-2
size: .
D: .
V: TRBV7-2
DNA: TGTGCCAGCAGCTTTGACAGCTATGGCTACACCTTC
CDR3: CASSFDSYGYTF

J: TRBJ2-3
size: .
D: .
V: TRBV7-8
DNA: TGTGCCAGCAGCTTAGGCAGCGGACGCACAGATACGCAGTATTTT
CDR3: CASSLGSGRTDTQYF

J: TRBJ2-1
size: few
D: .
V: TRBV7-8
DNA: TGTGCCAGCACCCCGTTTTCCTACAATGAGCAGTTCTTC
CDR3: CASTPFSYNEQFF

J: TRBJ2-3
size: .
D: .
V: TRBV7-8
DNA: TGTGCCAGCAGCTTCTCAGGCACAGATACGCAGTATTTT
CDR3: CASSFSGTDTQYF

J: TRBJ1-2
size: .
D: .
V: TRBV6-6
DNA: TGTGCCACCAGGGACGGAGCTAACTATGGCTACACCTTC
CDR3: CATRDGANYGYTF

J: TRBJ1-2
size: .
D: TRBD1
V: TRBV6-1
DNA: TGTGCCAGCGCCCGGGACAGGGGCTCGGGCTACACCTTC
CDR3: CASARDRGSGYTF

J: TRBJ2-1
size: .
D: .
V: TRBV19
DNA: TGTGCCAGTAGTATAGCAGGTGACTCCTACAATGAGCAGTTCTTC
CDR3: CASSIAGDSYNEQFF

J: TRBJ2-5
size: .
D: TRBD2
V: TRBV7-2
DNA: TGTGCCAGCAGCTCTTCTTCTAGCGGGAATTGGGAGACCCAGTACTTC
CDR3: CASSSSSSGNWETQYF

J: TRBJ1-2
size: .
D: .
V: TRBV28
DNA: TGTGCCAGCAGGCCATCCGTGGTCCTTCTGAGGTACACCTTC
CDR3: CASRPSVVLLRYTF

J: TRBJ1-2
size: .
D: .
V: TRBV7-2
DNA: TGTGCCAGCAGCTTACGGCGGCAGATCTATGGCTACACCTTC
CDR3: CASSLRRQIYGYTF

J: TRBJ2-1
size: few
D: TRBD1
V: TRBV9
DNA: TGTGCCAGCAGCCGTACAGGGGGCAACGATGAGCAGTTCTTC
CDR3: CASSRTGGNDEQFF

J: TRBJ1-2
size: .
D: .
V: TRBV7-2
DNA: TGTGCCAGCAGCTCCTACGTTGGCTACACCTTC
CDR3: CASSSYVGYTF

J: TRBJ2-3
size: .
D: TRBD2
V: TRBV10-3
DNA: TGTGCCATCAGTGAGCGACTAGCGGGAGAGGTAGATACGCAGTATTTT
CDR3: CAISERLAGEVDTQYF

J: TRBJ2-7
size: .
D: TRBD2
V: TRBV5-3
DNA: TGTGCCAGAAGTGGGAGGGTCAGCGACGAGCAGTACTTC
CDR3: CARSGRVSDEQYF

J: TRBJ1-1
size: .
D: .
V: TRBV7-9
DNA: TGTGCCAGCCTTTCCGGGGGGGACACTGAAGCTTTCTTT
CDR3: CASLSGGDTEAFF

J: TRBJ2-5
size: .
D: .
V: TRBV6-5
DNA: TGTGCCAGCTCGGAGGGATTGCAAGAGACCCAGTACTTC
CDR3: CASSEGLQETQYF

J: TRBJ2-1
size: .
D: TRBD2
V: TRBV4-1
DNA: TGCGCCAGCAGCCAAGGGGCGGGAGTCTACAATGAGCAGTTCTTC
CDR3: CASSQGAGVYNEQFF

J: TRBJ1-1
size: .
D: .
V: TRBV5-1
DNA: TGCGCCACCCCATGGGACGGGAGGAACACTGAAGCTTTCTTT
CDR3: CATPWDGRNTEAFF

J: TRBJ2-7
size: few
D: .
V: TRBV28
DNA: TGTGCCAGCACCTCGACAACCTCCGAGCAGTACTTC
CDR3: CASTSTTSEQYF

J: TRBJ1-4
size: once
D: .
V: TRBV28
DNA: TGTGCCAGCAGTTTAACTCGGGGCGCGGGTGAAAAACTGTTTTTT
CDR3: CASSLTRGAGEKLFF

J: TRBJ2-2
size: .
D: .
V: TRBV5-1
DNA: TGCGCCAGCAGCTTCGGGGCTACGAACACCGGGGAGCTGTTTTTT
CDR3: CASSFGATNTGELFF

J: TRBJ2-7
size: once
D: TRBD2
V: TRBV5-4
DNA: TGTGCCAGCAGCCCTAGCGGGAGCTCCTACGAGCAGTACTTC
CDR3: CASSPSGSSYEQYF

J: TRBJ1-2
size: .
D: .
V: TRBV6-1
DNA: TGTGCCAGCAGTGTTAGAGGCAGGGAAAACTATGGCTACACCTTC
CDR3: CASSVRGRENYGYTF

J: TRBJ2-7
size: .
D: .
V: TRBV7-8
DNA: TGTGCCAGCAGCTTATCGCGGTCCATTGGAGAGCAGTACTTC
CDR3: CASSLSRSIGEQYF